This entry features one T cell receptor (beta chain) sequence. Antigen specificity is unknown. This specimen belongs to a study of OX40 agonist ivuxolimab in advanced cancers. Study-wide background: Partial responses were achieved by three patients: one hepatocellular carcinoma, two cutaneous melanoma.

Study-wide findings and caveats: Some nonresponders likewise displayed low normalized T-cell clonal expansion. Expanded peripheral T cells had an undetermined antigen specificity.

Germline V gene sequence: CDR1 SGHDT, CDR2 YYEEEE. The CDR3 runs 14 residues. V was trimmed by 0 bases and J by 0 bases, leaving 6 bases between them. Using immunoSEQ multiplex PCR, the repertoire was profiled, and TCRdb retains in-frame clones only, with some absent. The table has roughly 25,000 clones, approximately 80% seen once. The V and J genes are TRBV5-6 and TRBJ1-1; D gene ambiguous. Material: CD4+ or CD8+ T cells sorted from blood, obtained in a trial of the OX40 agonist ivuxolimab. This clonotype was obtained from an adult with an advanced solid tumor such as melanoma, head and neck, liver or kidney cancer. The CDR3 nucleotides read TGTGCCAGCAGCTTGGGGCGGGTGAACACTGAAGCTTTCTTT. It yields the protein CASSLGRVNTEAFF.